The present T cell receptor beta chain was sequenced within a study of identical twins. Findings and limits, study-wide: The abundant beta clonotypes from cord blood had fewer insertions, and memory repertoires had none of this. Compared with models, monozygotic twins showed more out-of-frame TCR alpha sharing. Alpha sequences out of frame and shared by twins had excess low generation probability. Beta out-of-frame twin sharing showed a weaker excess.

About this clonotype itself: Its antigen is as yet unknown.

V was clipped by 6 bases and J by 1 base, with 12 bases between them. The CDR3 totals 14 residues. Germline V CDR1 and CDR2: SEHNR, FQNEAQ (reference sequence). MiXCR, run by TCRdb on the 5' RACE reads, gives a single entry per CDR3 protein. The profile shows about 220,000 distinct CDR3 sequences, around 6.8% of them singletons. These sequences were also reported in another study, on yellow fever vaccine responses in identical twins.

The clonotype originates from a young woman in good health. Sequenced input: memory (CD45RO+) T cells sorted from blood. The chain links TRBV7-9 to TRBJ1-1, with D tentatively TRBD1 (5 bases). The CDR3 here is CASRRGRGNTEAFF. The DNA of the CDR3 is TGTGCCAGCAGGCGGGGACGAGGGAACACTGAAGCTTTCTTT.